This record concerns one T cell receptor (beta chain) sequence. These data originate in a study of cytomegalovirus exposure and HLA in healthy donors. The germline CDR1 and CDR2 sequences are LNHDA and SQIVND (reference sequence). The V segment lost 7 bases and the J segment 1 base; nucleotides outside the gene matches: 3. The CDR3 has 15 amino acids. PCR used 60 Vbeta primers and 13 Jbeta primers. The data were produced by immunoSEQ multiplex PCR, yet TCRdb's version contains in-frame clones alone and is incomplete. The table lists about 170,000 clones, approximately 81% of them singletons, with about 2.5% in the top ten.

This chain connects TRBV19 to TRBJ2-1; 11 bases line up with TRBD2. Material for sequencing was PBMCs. This clonotype was sampled from a man aged 30-40 years in good health and CMV-seropositive. The CDR3 spells CASKLAGVSYNEQFF. The DNA of the CDR3 is TGTGCCAGTAAACTAGCGGGAGTATCCTACAATGAGCAGTTCTTC.